Following are 32 T cell receptor beta chains from one sample sequenced in a study of T cells after yellow fever vaccination. TCRdb re-called the 5' RACE reads through MiXCR, storing one row per CDR3 protein. The sample consists of about 230,000 distinct CDR3 sequences, roughly 6.2% of them appearing once. Sequenced material: CD4+ T cells sorted from PBMCs, taken on the day of the yellow fever booster vaccination. Receptor source: a young man who received the YFV17D yellow fever vaccine.

In its sample, this clonotype was seen a few times. The chain links TRBV7-2 to TRBJ2-1, with TRBD1 as a possible D gene (5 bases). Germline V lookup: CDR1 SGHTA, CDR2 FQGNSA. The CDR3 contains 13 residues. V was clipped by 5 bases and J by 6 bases, with 11 bases between them. CDR3 sequence reads: CASSTDRRNEQFF. The CDR3 nucleotides read TGTGCCAGCAGCACAGACAGACGCAATGAGCAGTTCTTC.

This clonotype was seen ten or more times. The chain carries TRBV28 and TRBJ2-3; 12 bases line up with TRBD2. CDR1 MDHEN and CDR2 SYDVKM come from the germline V gene. The junction had 10 bases not matched to a gene; V was cut back by 2 bases and J by 7 bases. This CDR3 comprises 17 residues. CDR3 nucleotide sequence: TGTGCCAGCAGTTTAACTCTAGCGGGAGGGCCCATCTATACGCAGTATTTT. This codes for CASSLTLAGGPIYTQYF.

The sample holds a few counts of this clonotype. The rearrangement links TRBV20-1 to TRBJ2-1; TRBD1 matches 7 bases. Germline values: CDR1 DFQATT, CDR2 SNEGSKA (reference sequence). The CDR3 is made up of 12 amino acids. V shed 7 bases, J shed 4 bases, and the junction held 4 bases outside the gene matches. CDR3 sequence reads: CSGGTAYNEQFF. Written as DNA, the CDR3 is TGCAGTGGGGGGACAGCTTACAATGAGCAGTTCTTC.

This clonotype showed up just a few times. The genes are TRBV7-2 and TRBJ2-3; D call uncertain. The V gene's germline CDR1 is SGHTA and CDR2 FQGNSA. Trimming removed 1 base at V and 3 bases at J, with 14 bases between. CDR3 length: 16 amino acids. This CDR3 reads CASSLGPPPGTDTQYF. The CDR3 coding sequence is TGTGCCAGCAGCTTAGGACCTCCTCCCGGTACAGATACGCAGTATTTT.

This clonotype was picked up many times. The rearrangement joins TRBV10-2 to TRBJ2-5, with D possibly TRBD1 on 6 matching bases. The CDR3 runs 13 residues. V was pared by 7 bases and J by 4 bases, with 13 bases between. Germline V lookup: CDR1 WSHSY, CDR2 SAAADI. The CDR3 here is CASNAQGRETQYF. CDR3 in DNA: TGCGCCAGCAATGCACAGGGTAGAGAGACCCAGTACTTC.

A few counts support this clonotype. The chain couples TRBV5-1 to TRBJ2-3, with D possibly TRBD1 on 5 matching bases. The CDR3 sequence is 15 residues long. Germline V gene sequence: CDR1 SGHRS, CDR2 YFSETQ. The V end lost 1 base, the J end lost 2 bases, and 11 bases lay between the germline ends. The CDR3, as DNA: TGCGCCAGCAGCTTGAACTCAGGGAACACAGATACGCAGTATTTT. Translated, it gives CASSLNSGNTDTQYF. The full variable domain, its missing parts supplied by reference TRBV5-1 and TRBJ2-3, is KAGVTQTPRYLIKTRGQQVTLSCSPISGHRSVSWYQQTPGQGLQFLFEYFSETQRNKGNFPGRFSGRQFSNSRSEMNVSTLELGDSALYLCASSLNSGNTDTQYFGPGTRLTVL.

The sample holds many counts of this clonotype. The gene calls are TRBV3-1 and TRBJ2-1; 8 positions agree with TRBD1. The length of the CDR3 is 12 residues. Germline V CDR1 and CDR2: LGHDT, YNNKEL (reference sequence). Unmatched junction bases numbered 1, after V lost 3 bases and J lost 9 bases. CDR3 sequence: CASSHRGLEQFF. In DNA, the CDR3 is TGTGCCAGCAGCCACAGGGGGCTTGAGCAGTTCTTC.

This chain joins TRBV12-3 or TRBV12-4 and TRBJ2-2, with D hard to call. Trimming removed 2 bases from V and 7 bases from J, with 8 bases in between. CDR3 length: 13 residues. CDR3 sequence: CASSLMGLGELFF. The CDR3 DNA follows: TGTGCCAGCAGTTTAATGGGTCTCGGGGAGCTGTTTTTT.

This clonotype appeared many times. The chain is built from TRBV20-1 and TRBJ2-7, with TRBD1 matching 9 bases. Germline values: CDR1 DFQATT, CDR2 SNEGSKA (reference sequence). The J segment lost 5 bases and the V segment lost 4 bases, leaving 3 bases of the junction unmatched. This CDR3 region has 12 residues. The CDR3 region has the DNA TGCAGTGCTAAACGACAGGGGGACGAGCAGTACTTC. Residues: CSAKRQGDEQYF.

At least ten counts were recorded for this clonotype. The rearrangement uses TRBV7-2 and TRBJ1-6; 7 bases are a match to TRBD1. The germline CDR1 and CDR2 sequences are SGHTA and FQGNSA. Trimming at V came to 5 bases and at J to 0 bases, leaving 7 bases not matched to a gene. The CDR3 has 17 amino acids. The CDR3 nucleotides read TGTGCCAGCAGCCAAGGGACAGCGAGCTCCTATAATTCACCCCTCCACTTT. Translating it yields CASSQGTASSYNSPLHF.

This clonotype has just a few counts. J is TRBJ1-1 and V is TRBV4-2; 7 bases align to TRBD1. The germline CDR1 and CDR2 sequences are LGHNA and YNFKEQ. The CDR3 sequence is 14 residues long. The V segment lost 3 bases and the J segment 7 bases; nucleotides outside the gene matches: 8. CDR3 DNA sequence: TGTGCCAGCAGCCAGGACCTCCGGGACAGTGAAGCTTTCTTT. Residues: CASSQDLRDSEAFF.

This clonotype was picked up many times. V gene TRBV15 combines with J gene TRBJ2-5, with D perhaps given as TRBD1 or TRBD2 (5 bases each). Per germline, CDR1 LNHNV and CDR2 YYDKDF (reference sequence). The CDR3 is made up of 14 amino acids. The V end was cut by 6 bases, the J end by 1 base, with 12 bases between. The CDR3: CATREFGGQETQYF. The CDR3 coding sequence is TGTGCCACCAGAGAATTTGGGGGCCAAGAGACCCAGTACTTC.

Many counts were recorded for this clonotype. The rearrangement uses TRBV5-1 and TRBJ2-3, with D tentatively TRBD1 or TRBD2 (6 bases each). The germline CDR1 and CDR2 sequences are SGHRS and YFSETQ. The ends were cut back, 3 bases at V and 4 bases at J, with 18 bases in the middle. CDR3 size: 16 residues. Here the CDR3 reads CASSSGGGGIADTQYF. DNA for the CDR3: TGCGCCAGCAGCTCTGGCGGAGGGGGAATCGCAGATACGCAGTATTTT.

V and J are TRBV20-1 and TRBJ2-7, with 10 bases fitting TRBD1. The CDR3 loop spans 13 amino acids. With V trimmed by 6 bases and J by 2 bases, 4 bases remained unmatched. CDR1 and CDR2 from the germline V gene are DFQATT and SNEGSKA (reference sequence). The CDR3 coding sequence is TGCAGTGCGCGAGGACAGGGGGCCTACGAGCAGTACTTC. The encoded protein is CSARGQGAYEQYF.

This clonotype has a count of ten or more. The rearrangement uses TRBV5-1 and TRBJ2-5, with TRBD1 identical over 7 bases. J was trimmed by 4 bases and V by 3 bases; bases with no gene match: 12. Germline V gives CDR1 SGHRS, CDR2 YFSETQ. The CDR3 extends over 16 amino acids. The CDR3 DNA is TGCGCCAGCAGCTGGACACCAGACAGGGTATCAGAGACCCAGTACTTC. Translating it yields CASSWTPDRVSETQYF.

The V and J genes are TRBV5-6 and TRBJ2-7; D uncertain. V shed 7 bases and J shed 0 bases, with 11 bases lying between them. The germline gives CDR1 SGHDT, CDR2 YYEEEE. This CDR3 contains 13 residues. CDR3 loop: CASLNFPSYEQYF. Here the CDR3 DNA reads TGTGCCAGCCTCAACTTCCCCTCCTACGAGCAGTACTTC. Drawing the rest from reference TRBV5-6 and TRBJ2-7, the complete variable domain is DAGVTQSPTHLIKTRGQQVTLRCSPKSGHDTVSWYQQALGQGPQFIFQYYEEEERQRGNFPDRFSGHQFPNYSSELNVNALLLGDSALYLCASLNFPSYEQYFGPGTRLTVT.

The chain has TRBV4-2 and TRBJ1-3; D remains ambiguous. The V end was cut by 1 base, the J end by 5 bases, with 6 bases between. The CDR3 is 13 residues long. The germline V gene encodes CDR1 LGHNA and CDR2 YNFKEQ. The CDR3 spells CASSQGGRNTIYF. The DNA for the CDR3 is TGTGCCAGCAGCCAAGGGGGAAGAAACACCATATATTTT.

This clonotype was recorded many times. The chain has TRBV20-1 and TRBJ2-7; D possibly corresponds to TRBD2 (5 bases). Germline CDR1 is DFQATT and CDR2 is SNEGSKA (reference sequence). Trimming stripped 0 bases from V and 1 base from J, with 10 bases between. This CDR3 has 14 amino acids. The DNA of the CDR3 is TGCAGTGCTAGAGACAGCGCGGGTTCCTACGAGCAGTACTTC. Its protein is CSARDSAGSYEQYF.

This clonotype has more than one count but fewer than ten. The gene calls are TRBV28 and TRBJ2-7; D is undetermined. The CDR3 covers 13 residues. Deletions cut 6 bases from V and 3 bases from J, with 12 bases between. Germline V lookup: CDR1 MDHEN, CDR2 SYDVKM. The CDR3 here is CASSPVPRYEQYF. CDR3 in DNA: TGTGCCAGCAGCCCAGTACCCCGCTACGAGCAGTACTTC.

This chain joins TRBV7-2 and TRBJ2-3, with a possible D match to TRBD1 (6 bases). The ends were cut back, 2 bases at V and 4 bases at J, with 13 bases in the middle. CDR1 and CDR2 from the germline V gene are SGHTA and FQGNSA. This CDR3 contains 15 residues. CDR3 DNA: TGTGCCAGCAGCTTACAACAGGGTGTGGCAGATACGCAGTATTTT. Its protein product is CASSLQQGVADTQYF. The variable domain in full, completed from reference TRBV7-2 and TRBJ2-3, reads GAGVSQSPSNKVTEKGKDVELRCDPISGHTALYWYRQSLGQGLEFLIYFQGNSAPDKSGLPSDRFSAERTGGSVSTLTIQRTQQEDSAVYLCASSLQQGVADTQYFGPGTRLTVL.

J is TRBJ2-7 and V is TRBV12-3 or TRBV12-4; D might be TRBD2 (5 bases). This CDR3 contains 11 residues. Between the trimmed V and J ends, which lost 8 bases and 4 bases, there was a span of 9 bases. In DNA form, the CDR3 reads TGTGCCAGCGCACTAGTTTACGAGCAGTACTTC. It translates to CASALVYEQYF.

CDR3 loop: CASSPMAEGYNEQFF. The CDR3 DNA follows: TGCGCCAGCAGCCCCATGGCGGAAGGTTACAATGAGCAGTTCTTC. This rearrangement joins TRBV5-1 to TRBJ2-1, with D uncertain. V lost 4 bases, J lost 4 bases, and 15 bases lay in between. The CDR3 loop spans 15 amino acids. CDR1 is SGHRS and CDR2 is YFSETQ in the germline V gene.

This clonotype was seen repeatedly, ten times or more. The V gene is TRBV29-1, the J gene TRBJ2-5, with TRBD2 identical over 7 bases. After removal of 2 bases from V and 5 bases from J, the junction contained 14 bases not matched to a gene. CDR1 is SQVTM and CDR2 is ANQGSEA in the germline V gene. This CDR3 is built from 16 residues. This CDR3 is CSVEFASGILQETQYF. The CDR3, as DNA: TGCAGCGTTGAATTCGCTAGCGGAATCCTGCAGGAGACCCAGTACTTC.

The chain recombines TRBV5-6 with TRBJ1-2; TRBD1 is a possible D gene (5 bases). This CDR3 is 13 amino acids long. The V and J ends lost 4 bases and 4 bases respectively, with 11 bases between them. In germline, CDR1 is SGHDT, CDR2 YYEEEE. The CDR3 DNA sequence: TGTGCCAGCAGCCTTTCAGGGATCTATGGCTACACCTTC. Translation: CASSLSGIYGYTF.

This clonotype was observed a handful of times. For the CDR3, the DNA is TGTGCCAGCTCCAAGGGGGGGACAGATAATTCACCCCTCCACTTT. This encodes CASSKGGTDNSPLHF. V usage is TRBV3-1 and J usage is TRBJ1-6; 7 bases are a match to TRBD1. Germline V gene data show CDR1 as LGHDT and CDR2 as YNNKEL (reference sequence). The CDR3 is 15 residues long. Germline trimming cut 8 bases from V and 5 bases from J; bases unmatched to any gene: 9.

This clonotype turned up a few times. The chain employs TRBV20-1 and TRBJ2-3; D remains unclear. Germline loops: CDR1 DFQATT, CDR2 SNEGSKA (reference sequence). V lost 3 bases, J lost 4 bases, and 14 bases lay in between. The length of the CDR3 is 14 residues. CDR3 protein: CSARWLPTPDTQYF. In nucleotides, the CDR3 is TGCAGTGCTAGGTGGCTCCCTACACCAGATACGCAGTATTTT.

This clonotype was counted ten times or more. The chain links TRBV18 to TRBJ2-2; D ambiguous. V dropped 5 bases and J dropped 2 bases, with 9 bases sitting between them. The germline V gene encodes CDR1 KGHSH and CDR2 LQKENI. CDR3 size: 14 residues. Here the CDR3 DNA reads TGTGCCAGCTCATCGTTCAGTAACACCGGGGAGCTGTTTTTT. It translates to CASSSFSNTGELFF.

The sample holds a few counts of this clonotype. The chain links TRBV4-2 to TRBJ1-1; D is unresolved. Trimming pared 0 bases from V and 0 bases from J, leaving 8 bases between. Germline loops: CDR1 LGHNA, CDR2 YNFKEQ. The CDR3 has 15 residues. CDR3 sequence (DNA): TGTGCCAGCAGCCAAGAGCCACAGATGAACACTGAAGCTTTCTTT. Protein: CASSQEPQMNTEAFF.

The chain carries TRBV5-1 and TRBJ2-3; D might be TRBD1 or TRBD2, each matching 7 bases. With 0 bases removed from V and 7 bases from J, the gap between germline ends came to 12 bases. The CDR3 runs 14 residues. Looked up from germline, CDR1 is SGHRS and CDR2 is YFSETQ. CDR3 coding DNA: TGCGCCAGCAGCTTGGCGGGGGGACAGTATACGCAGTATTTT. Amino acids: CASSLAGGQYTQYF.

V usage is TRBV7-9 and J usage is TRBJ2-2, with 8 bases fitting TRBD2. The length of the CDR3 is 16 residues. Germline loops: CDR1 SEHNR, CDR2 FQNEAQ (reference sequence). Trimming cost V 4 bases and J 5 bases; bases outside gene matches: 9. The CDR3 nucleotides read TGTGCCAGCAGCTCAATAAGCGGGAGTCGAACCGGGGAGCTGTTTTTT. Its protein product is CASSSISGSRTGELFF. The whole variable domain, filled in from reference TRBV7-9 and TRBJ2-2, reads DTGVSQNPRHKITKRGQNVTFRCDPISEHNRLYWYRQTLGQGPEFLTYFQNEAQLEKSRLLSDRFSAERPKGSFSTLEIQRTEQGDSAMYLCASSSISGSRTGELFFGEGSRLTVL.

This clonotype was seen at least ten times. The rearrangement joins TRBV7-2 to TRBJ2-5; perhaps D is TRBD1 or TRBD2 (6 bases each). Germline values: CDR1 SGHTA, CDR2 FQGNSA. Trimming left V 1 base short and J 1 base short, with 7 bases between. The CDR3 length is 14 residues. DNA for the CDR3: TGTGCCAGCAGCTTAGGGGGGGCCCAAGAGACCCAGTACTTC. It codes for CASSLGGAQETQYF.

The rearrangement uses TRBV6-1 and TRBJ2-5; 10 positions agree with TRBD1. Trimming cost V 0 bases and J 6 bases; bases outside gene matches: 4. This CDR3 is 15 amino acids long. The germline V gene has CDR1 MNHNS and CDR2 SASEGT. The CDR3 protein is CASSEADRGPKTQYF. CDR3 bases: TGTGCCAGCAGTGAAGCCGACAGGGGGCCAAAGACCCAGTACTTC.